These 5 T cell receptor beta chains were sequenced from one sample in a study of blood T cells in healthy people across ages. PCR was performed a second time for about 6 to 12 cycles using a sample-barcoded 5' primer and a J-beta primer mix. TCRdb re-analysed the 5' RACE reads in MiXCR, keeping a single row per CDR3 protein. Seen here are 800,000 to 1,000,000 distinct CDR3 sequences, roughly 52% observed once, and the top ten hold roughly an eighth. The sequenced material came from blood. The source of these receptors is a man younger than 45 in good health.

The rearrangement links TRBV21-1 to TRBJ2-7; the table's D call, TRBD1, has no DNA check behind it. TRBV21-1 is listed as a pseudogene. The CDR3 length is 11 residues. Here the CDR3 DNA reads TGTGCCAGCAGTTCACGGGCAGGGGAGTACTTC. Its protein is CASSSRAGEYF.

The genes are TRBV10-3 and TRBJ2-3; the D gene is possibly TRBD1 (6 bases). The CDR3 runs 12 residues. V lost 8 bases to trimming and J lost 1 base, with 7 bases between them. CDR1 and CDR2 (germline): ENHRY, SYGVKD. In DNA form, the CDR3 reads TGTGCCATCGGGGGCCGCACAGATACGCAGTATTTT. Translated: CAIGGRTDTQYF.

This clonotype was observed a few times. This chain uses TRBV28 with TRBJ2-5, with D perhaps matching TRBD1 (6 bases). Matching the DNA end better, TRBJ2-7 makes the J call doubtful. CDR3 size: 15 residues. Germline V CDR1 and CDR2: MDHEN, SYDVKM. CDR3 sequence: CASSSAQGFIHEQYF. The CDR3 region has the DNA TGTGCCAGCAGTTCCGCACAGGGTTTTATCCACGAGCAGTACTTC.

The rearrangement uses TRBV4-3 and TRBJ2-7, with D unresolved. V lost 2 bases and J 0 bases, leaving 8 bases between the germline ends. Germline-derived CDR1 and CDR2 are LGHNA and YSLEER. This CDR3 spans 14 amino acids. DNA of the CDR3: TGCGCCAGCAGCCAAATTGGGCCCTCCTACGAGCAGTACTTC. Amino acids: CASSQIGPSYEQYF.

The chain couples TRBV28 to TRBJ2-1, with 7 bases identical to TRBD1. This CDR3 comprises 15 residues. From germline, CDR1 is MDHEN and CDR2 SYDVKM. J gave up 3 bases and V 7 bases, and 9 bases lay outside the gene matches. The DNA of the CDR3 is TGTGCCAGCACCCAAATGGGGACAGACTACAATGAGCAGTTCTTC. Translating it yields CASTQMGTDYNEQFF.